The 11 T cell receptor beta chains in this list originate from one sample, sequenced in a study of blood T cell repertoires in COVID-19. Clones were read by immunoSEQ multiplex PCR, and TCRdb kept only the in-frame ones, dropping some. The table includes roughly 180,000 clones, 70% to 90% detected once. The sequencing input was peripheral blood. Every receptor here comes from a man at least 80 years old with COVID-19, enrolled during active disease.

CDR3 in amino acids: CASVQGEGNSPLHF. The CDR3 coding sequence is TGTGCCAGCGTACAGGGTGAGGGAAATTCACCCCTCCACTTT. This rearrangement joins TRBV21-1 to TRBJ1-6; the DNA was not compared with TRBD1, the D call given in the table. TRBV21-1 is reported as a pseudogene. The CDR3 covers 14 residues.

The V gene is TRBV5-6, the J gene TRBJ1-2; the match to TRBD1 covers 11 bases. Trimming removed 3 bases from V and 4 bases from J; junction bases left unmatched: 8. The CDR3 extends over 16 amino acids. Germline loops: CDR1 SGHDT, CDR2 YYEEEE. CDR3 sequence reads: CASSSSPGQGVYGYTF. The CDR3, as DNA: TGTGCCAGCAGCTCATCCCCGGGACAGGGGGTCTATGGCTACACCTTC.

In DNA, the CDR3 is TGTGCCAGCAGACCCCAGGGGGGCTGGACAGATACGCAGTATTTT. Its protein is CASRPQGGWTDTQYF. This sequence joins TRBV6-5 and TRBJ2-3, with D possibly matching TRBD1 (7 bases). Germline V gene sequence: CDR1 MNHEY, CDR2 SVGAGI. V was pared by 6 bases and J by 3 bases, with 16 bases between. This CDR3 spans 15 amino acids.

The table lists this clone with a few counts. The rearrangement uses TRBV4-3 and TRBJ2-2; 11 bases line up with TRBD2. The germline gives CDR1 LGHNA, CDR2 YSLEER. The CDR3 totals 20 residues. V was clipped by 1 base and J by 4 bases; unmatched bases: 14. The CDR3: CASSQGRVAGGSSSTGELFF. The CDR3 DNA is TGCGCCAGCAGCCAAGGCCGGGTAGCGGGGGGGAGCTCGAGCACCGGGGAGCTGTTTTTT.

The V and J genes are TRBV6-5 and TRBJ1-5; 7 nucleotides line up with TRBD1. The V and J ends lost 0 bases and 0 bases, in that order; junction bases with no gene match: 2. This CDR3 spans 16 amino acids. From germline, CDR1 is MNHEY and CDR2 SVGAGI. CDR3 DNA sequence: TGTGCCAGCAGTTACTCCGGGACAGCTAGCAATCAGCCCCAGCATTTT. Translated, it gives CASSYSGTASNQPQHF.

As concerns this clone: Other DNA sequences of this sample code for an identical CDR3. This chain uses TRBV6-5 with TRBJ1-2; D gene uncertain. The CDR3 extends over 12 amino acids. CDR1 MNHEY and CDR2 SVGAGI come from the germline V gene. Between the trimmed V and J ends, which lost 5 bases and 4 bases, there was a span of 8 bases. The CDR3 reads CASSPGSYGYTF. The DNA of the CDR3 is TGTGCCAGCAGTCCGGGATCCTATGGCTACACCTTC.

This clone was found once. V is TRBV5-1 and J is TRBJ1-1; D ambiguous. CDR3 length equals 14 residues. CDR1 and CDR2 (germline): SGHRS, YFSETQ. V lost 1 base and J lost 0, with 7 bases in between. CDR3 sequence (DNA): TGCGCCAGCAGCTTGAAAATAATGAACACTGAAGCTTTCTTT. Translating gives CASSLKIMNTEAFF.

V and J are TRBV19 and TRBJ1-5, with TRBD1 matching over 9 bases. CDR1 is LNHDA, CDR2 SQIVND, per germline (reference sequence). Trimming cost V 3 bases and J 6 bases; bases outside gene matches: 0. This CDR3 is 13 amino acids long. The CDR3 sequence is CASSMDRGQPQHF. CDR3 bases: TGTGCCAGTAGTATGGACAGGGGTCAGCCCCAGCATTTT.

The J gene is TRBJ1-2, the V gene TRBV28, with TRBD1 identical over 9 bases. V gave up 7 bases and J gave up 8 bases; unmatched junction bases: 11. This CDR3 is built from 14 residues. Germline V gene sequence: CDR1 MDHEN, CDR2 SYDVKM. The CDR3 reads CASTTPDRGAGYTF. DNA for the CDR3: TGTGCCAGCACCACTCCGGACAGGGGAGCAGGCTACACCTTC.

The J gene is TRBJ2-1, the V gene TRBV28; 7 bases line up with TRBD2. V trimming: 3 bases; J trimming: 0 bases; junction bases outside the gene matches: 2. Germline V gives CDR1 MDHEN, CDR2 SYDVKM. This CDR3 has 15 residues. The CDR3 DNA sequence: TGTGCCAGCAGTTTTGGGGGGGGCTCCTACAATGAGCAGTTCTTC. Translated, it gives CASSFGGGSYNEQFF.

This chain uses TRBV5-5 with TRBJ1-5; D remains unclear. The CDR3 runs 16 residues. V shed 0 bases and J shed 1 base, with 11 bases lying between them. Germline CDR1 and CDR2: SGHKS and YYEKEE (reference sequence). The CDR3 DNA reads TGTGCCAGCAGCTTGGGGACGGGAGGAAGCAATCAGCCCCAGCATTTT. Residues: CASSLGTGGSNQPQHF.